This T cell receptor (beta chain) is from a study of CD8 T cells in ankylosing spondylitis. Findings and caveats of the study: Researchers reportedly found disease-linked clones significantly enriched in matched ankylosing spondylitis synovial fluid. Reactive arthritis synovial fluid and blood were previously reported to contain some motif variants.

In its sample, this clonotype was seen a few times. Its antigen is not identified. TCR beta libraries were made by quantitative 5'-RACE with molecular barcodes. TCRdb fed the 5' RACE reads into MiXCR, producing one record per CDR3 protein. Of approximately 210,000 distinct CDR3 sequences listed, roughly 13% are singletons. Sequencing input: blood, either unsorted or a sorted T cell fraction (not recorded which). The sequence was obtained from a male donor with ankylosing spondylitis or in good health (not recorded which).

DNA for the CDR3: TGTGCCAGTAGCTCAACGGGACGGACTGCGGGAGAGACCCAGTACTTC. It specifies CASSSTGRTAGETQYF. V is TRBV19 and J is TRBJ2-5, with D tentatively TRBD1 or TRBD2 (5 bases each). Trimming took off 6 bases at V and 4 bases at J, with 21 bases between the two ends. The CDR3 runs to 16 residues. Germline V lookup: CDR1 LNHDA, CDR2 SQIVND (reference sequence).